Shown below are 12 T cell receptor beta chains from a single sample sequenced in a study of human T cells and chemical hapten exposure. MiXCR, applied by TCRdb to the RACE reads, yields one record per CDR3 protein. In the table there are under 60,000 distinct CDR3 sequences, roughly 9.6% of which are singletons. Time point meaning: patch test 1, 2 weeks after DPC sensitization. Treatment defined: therapeutic diphenylcyclopropenone sensitization with weekly scalp DPC. The template was total RNA from unfractionated whole blood. The specimen was whole blood, collected in connection with sensitization to the hapten diphenylcyclopropenone (DPC). The receptor source for this set is a woman in her thirties or forties with alopecia areata. Some clones in this sample may be carry-over from other donors' samples.

This clonotype has more than one count but fewer than ten. The chain carries TRBV30 and TRBJ2-7, with TRBD1 matching 9 bases. Germline V gene data show CDR1 as GTSNPN and CDR2 as SVGIG (reference sequence). The CDR3 loop spans 14 amino acids. V trimming: 5 bases; J trimming: 2 bases; junction bases outside the gene matches: 7. Here the CDR3 DNA reads TGTGCCTGGGGGAGGGGACAGGGAGCCTACGAGCAGTACTTC. Translated, it gives CAWGRGQGAYEQYF.

The chain combines TRBV6-6 with TRBJ2-2, with TRBD1 matching 7 bases. The J segment lost 7 bases and the V segment lost 2 bases, leaving 10 bases of the junction unmatched. Germline values: CDR1 MNHNY, CDR2 SVGAGI (reference sequence). This CDR3 is 16 amino acids long. The CDR3 spells CASSYLPAAGGGELFF. CDR3 sequence (DNA): TGTGCCAGCAGTTACCTCCCAGCCGCAGGGGGCGGGGAGCTGTTTTTT.

V is TRBV10-1 and J is TRBJ2-7, with D possibly TRBD2 on 5 matching bases. This CDR3 comprises 14 residues. V shed 6 bases and J shed 5 bases, with 17 bases lying between them. Germline CDR1 is WNHNN and CDR2 is SYGVQD (reference sequence). CDR3: CASSGELAPNEQYF. CDR3 bases: TGCGCCAGCAGCGGGGAGTTAGCTCCTAACGAGCAGTACTTC.

The sample holds many counts of this clonotype. CDR3 region: CASSFLGHTNTEAFF. The DNA of the CDR3 is TGCGCCAGCAGCTTCCTGGGGCACACGAACACTGAAGCTTTCTTT. The chain combines TRBV5-1 with TRBJ1-1; tentative D call: TRBD1 (5 bases). V gave up 2 bases and J gave up 1 base, with 12 bases separating them. Germline V gene sequence: CDR1 SGHRS, CDR2 YFSETQ. The CDR3 has 15 amino acids.

Only a few counts were recorded for this clonotype. The chain recombines TRBV3-1 with TRBJ1-1; 11 bases line up with TRBD1. This CDR3 is built from 14 residues. Trimming at V came to 4 bases and at J to 6 bases, leaving 4 bases not matched to a gene. The germline V gene has CDR1 LGHDT and CDR2 YNNKEL (reference sequence). The CDR3 DNA follows: TGTGCCAGCAGCCGATGGGACAGGGGGTCTGAAGCTTTCTTT. Its translation is CASSRWDRGSEAFF. Based on the CDR3 plus reference TRBV3-1 and TRBJ1-1, the full variable domain is DTAVSQTPKYLVTQMGNDKSIKCEQNLGHDTMYWYKQDSKKFLKIMFSYNNKELIINETVPNRFSPKSPDKAHLNLHINSLELGDSAVYFCASSRWDRGSEAFFGQGTRLTVV.

This clonotype has at least ten counts. The rearrangement links TRBV7-3 to TRBJ2-7, with 13 bases identical to TRBD2. Per germline, CDR1 SGHTA and CDR2 FQGTGA. The CDR3 has 16 amino acids. The V segment lost 5 bases and the J segment 1 base; nucleotides outside the gene matches: 5. CDR3 DNA: TGTGCCAGCAGCGTGACTAGCGGGGGGAAATCCTACGAGCAGTACTTC. This codes for CASSVTSGGKSYEQYF.

This clonotype turned up a few times. J is TRBJ1-4 and V is TRBV10-3; 7 bases map to TRBD1. The CDR3 is 15 amino acids. The V gene's germline CDR1 is ENHRY and CDR2 SYGVKD. Germline trimming cut 10 bases from V and 4 bases from J; bases unmatched to any gene: 12. CDR3 amino acids: CATHKDGTVNEKLFF. CDR3 in DNA: TGTGCCACCCATAAAGACGGGACAGTTAATGAAAAACTGTTTTTT.

This clonotype was recorded many times. The chain carries TRBV20-1 and TRBJ1-6; D perhaps matches TRBD1 (6 bases). Germline CDR1 and CDR2: DFQATT and SNEGSKA (reference sequence). The CDR3 is made up of 12 amino acids. V lost 5 bases and J 7 bases, leaving 9 bases between the germline ends. The CDR3 coding sequence is TGCAGTGCTGGGACAAGGAATTCACCCCTCCACTTT. This sequence encodes CSAGTRNSPLHF.

This clonotype has more than one count but fewer than ten. The DNA for the CDR3 is TGCAGCGTTGGTCCACGGACAGTGGGATCGAACACTGAAGCTTTCTTT. Translating gives CSVGPRTVGSNTEAFF. The genes are TRBV29-1 and TRBJ1-1; perhaps TRBD1 as D (6 bases). Deletions cut 4 bases from V and 1 base from J, with 19 bases between. The CDR3 length is 16 residues. The germline V gene encodes CDR1 SQVTM and CDR2 ANQGSEA.

The sample holds a few counts of this clonotype. The chain is built from TRBV7-6 and TRBJ1-6; D unresolved. Germline CDR1 reads SGHVS; CDR2 reads FNYEAQ. The CDR3 is made up of 19 amino acids. V was cut by 1 base and J by 9 bases, with 25 bases left in between. CDR3 loop: CASSLELSRYPSYGSPLHF. The CDR3 nucleotides read TGTGCCAGCAGCTTAGAGCTTTCGAGGTACCCCTCATATGGTTCACCCCTCCACTTT.

The chain employs TRBV7-2 and TRBJ2-3; 7 nucleotides agree with TRBD2. CDR3 length: 17 amino acids. Germline values: CDR1 SGHTA, CDR2 FQGNSA. Trimming cost V 4 bases and J 3 bases; bases outside gene matches: 13. This CDR3 reads CASSSPHSSGITDTQYF. The CDR3 coding sequence is TGTGCCAGCAGCTCCCCCCACTCTAGCGGAATAACAGATACGCAGTATTTT.

This clonotype was detected ten times or more. The rearrangement joins TRBV20-1 to TRBJ1-2, with 10 positions matching TRBD1. CDR3 size: 16 residues. Trimming removed 0 bases from V and 6 bases from J; junction bases left unmatched: 10. Germline V gene sequence: CDR1 DFQATT, CDR2 SNEGSKA (reference sequence). The CDR3 protein is CSARDPRTGGDDGYTF. CDR3 in DNA: TGCAGTGCTAGAGACCCCAGGACAGGGGGAGATGATGGCTACACCTTC.